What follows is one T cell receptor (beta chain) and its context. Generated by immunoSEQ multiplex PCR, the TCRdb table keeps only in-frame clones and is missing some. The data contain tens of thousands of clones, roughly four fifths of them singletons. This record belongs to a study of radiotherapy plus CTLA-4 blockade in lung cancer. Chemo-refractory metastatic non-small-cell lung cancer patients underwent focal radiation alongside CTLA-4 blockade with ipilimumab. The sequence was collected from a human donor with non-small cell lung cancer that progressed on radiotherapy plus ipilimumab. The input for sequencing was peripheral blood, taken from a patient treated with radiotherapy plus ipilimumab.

CDR3 in amino acids: CSASLVYEQYF. The CDR3 coding sequence is TGCAGTGCTAGTTTAGTATACGAGCAGTACTTC. This rearrangement joins TRBV20-1 to TRBJ2-7; D gene ambiguous. The CDR3 is made up of 11 amino acids. The germline V gene has CDR1 DFQATT and CDR2 SNEGSKA (reference sequence). V lost 3 bases to trimming and J lost 4 bases, with 7 bases between them.